These 22 T cell receptor beta chains were all obtained from the same sample, sequenced in a study of T-cell reconstitution after alpha-beta-depleted transplantation in children. During its preparation, the TCRbeta library received unique molecular identifiers. TCRdb re-derived calls from the PCR reads in MiXCR, one entry per CDR3 protein. The table lists more than 200,000 distinct CDR3 sequences, 24% of them singletons. This material consisted of PBMCs, mostly from graft donor cells, taken 360 days after TCRalphabeta/CD19-depleted stem cell transplant. These receptors all come from a female patient between 2 and 10 years old who had a stem cell transplant for congenital amegakaryocytic thrombocytopenia, so the T cells may come from the graft donor.

This clonotype appeared many times. This chain uses TRBV29-1 with TRBJ2-1, with 9 positions matching TRBD1. CDR1 is SQVTM, CDR2 ANQGSEA, per germline. This CDR3 contains 13 residues. V dropped 7 bases and J dropped 8; count of bases not matched to a gene: 9. The DNA for the CDR3 is TGCAGCGGTGGGACAGGGTCGTTGGATGAGCAGTTCTTC. Translating gives CSGGTGSLDEQFF.

This clonotype was observed a few times. The chain is built from TRBV20-1 and TRBJ2-3; 7 bases agree with TRBD1. V trimming: 7 bases; J trimming: 0 bases; junction bases outside the gene matches: 4. CDR3 length: 13 residues. The germline gives CDR1 DFQATT, CDR2 SNEGSKA (reference sequence). The CDR3 coding sequence is TGCAGTGACAAGGGGGCTAGCACAGATACGCAGTATTTT. Its protein product is CSDKGASTDTQYF.

Here the CDR3 reads CSARTGRGWDTQYF. The DNA for the CDR3 is TGCAGTGCGAGGACAGGCCGCGGATGGGATACGCAGTATTTT. This chain uses TRBV20-1 with TRBJ2-3; 7 bases agree with TRBD1. This CDR3 is 14 amino acids long. V lost 6 bases and J lost 6; bases outside the gene matches: 12. Looked up from germline, CDR1 is DFQATT and CDR2 is SNEGSKA (reference sequence).

This clonotype was seen ten or more times. The junction differs from germline at one of its ends, possibly a read error. V and J are TRBV5-1 and TRBJ2-3; 8 nucleotides agree with TRBD2. This CDR3 comprises 15 residues. In germline, CDR1 is SGHRS, CDR2 YFSETQ. The CDR3 loop reads CASSLALAGGDTQYF. CDR3 nucleotide sequence: TGTGCCAGCAGCTTAGCCCTAGCGGGTGGAGATACGCAGTATTTT. The whole variable domain, filled in from reference TRBV5-1 and TRBJ2-3, reads KAGVTQTPRYLIKTRGQQVTLSCSPISGHRSVSWYQQTPGQGLQFLFEYFSETQRNKGNFPGRFSGRQFSNSRSEMNVSTLELGDSALYLCASSLALAGGDTQYFGPGTRLTVL.

J is TRBJ1-5 and V is TRBV21-1. TRBV21-1 represents a pseudogene. The CDR3 is 19 amino acids. CDR3 DNA: TGTGCCAGCAGCCCCCGCTCGGGGAGGGACCCTTATAGCAATCAGCCCCAGCATTTT. It translates to CASSPRSGRDPYSNQPQHF.

This clonotype was recorded a few times. The chain links TRBV4-2 to TRBJ2-7; D perhaps matches TRBD2 (5 bases). This CDR3 is built from 14 residues. Trimming shortened V by 5 bases and J by 7 bases, and 18 bases separated the two germline ends. Germline CDR1 LGHNA, CDR2 YNFKEQ. The CDR3 spells CASSYRNPRGEQYF. The CDR3, as DNA: TGTGCCAGCAGCTACCGGAACCCTCGAGGGGAGCAGTACTTC.

The genes are TRBV5-1 and TRBJ2-3; no reliable D call. The CDR3 runs 15 residues. V dropped 3 bases and J dropped 6 bases, with 17 bases sitting between them. Germline V gene data show CDR1 as SGHRS and CDR2 as YFSETQ. The CDR3 reads CASSSSPGVLDTQYF. The CDR3 region has the DNA TGCGCCAGCAGCTCTTCTCCGGGTGTATTGGATACGCAGTATTTT.

J is TRBJ1-2 and V is TRBV28; D gene ambiguous. Looked up from germline, CDR1 is MDHEN and CDR2 is SYDVKM. The CDR3 length is 13 residues. Trimming took off 5 bases at V and 3 bases at J, with 10 bases between the two ends. CDR3 in amino acids: CASSPNRDYGYTF. CDR3 bases: TGTGCCAGCAGTCCGAACCGGGACTATGGCTACACCTTC.

The chain links TRBV5-1 to TRBJ1-2, with TRBD1 as a possible D gene (5 bases). CDR1 and CDR2 (germline): SGHRS, YFSETQ. Deletions cut 4 bases from V and 3 bases from J, with 16 bases between. The CDR3 is made up of 15 amino acids. CDR3 coding DNA: TGCGCCAGCAGCGCCGGAATAAGACAGCACTATGGCTACACCTTC. Residues: CASSAGIRQHYGYTF.

The rearrangement uses TRBV20-1 and TRBJ2-3; 7 bases are shared with TRBD2. The CDR3 has 13 residues. V lost 6 bases to trimming and J lost 5 bases; unmatched junction nucleotides: 8. Per the germline V gene, CDR1 is DFQATT and CDR2 is SNEGSKA (reference sequence). The CDR3: CSASLADRDTQYF. The CDR3 DNA reads as TGCAGTGCGTCCCTAGCGGATAGAGATACGCAGTATTTT.

This clonotype was seen at least ten times. The chain combines TRBV4-2 with TRBJ2-7, with D hard to call. This CDR3 is 13 amino acids long. Deletions cut 4 bases from V and 6 bases from J, with 13 bases between. The V gene's germline CDR1 is LGHNA and CDR2 YNFKEQ. The CDR3: CASSRTHIGEQYF. The CDR3 coding sequence is TGTGCCAGCAGCCGTACACACATCGGCGAGCAGTACTTC.

The table lists this clonotype with many counts. The chain couples TRBV5-1 to TRBJ1-1; unclear D gene. Germline V lookup: CDR1 SGHRS, CDR2 YFSETQ. Trimming removed 4 bases at V and 3 bases at J, with 10 bases between. There are 13 residues in the CDR3. The CDR3 coding sequence is TGCGCCAGCAGCCCGAACGGGGACACTGAAGCTTTCTTT. This translates into CASSPNGDTEAFF.

This clonotype appeared a few times. The chain carries TRBV29-1 and TRBJ2-1, with 14 positions matching TRBD2. The CDR3 has 14 residues. With 8 bases clipped from V and 8 bases from J, the junction kept 8 bases outside the gene matches. CDR1 and CDR2 from the germline V gene are SQVTM and ANQGSEA. The CDR3 is CSPRLAGGPDEQFF. DNA for the CDR3: TGCAGCCCAAGACTAGCGGGAGGGCCGGATGAGCAGTTCTTC.

V is TRBV29-1 and J is TRBJ2-5; no clear D gene. Germline loops: CDR1 SQVTM, CDR2 ANQGSEA. The CDR3 length is 13 residues. V dropped 0 bases and J dropped 2 bases, with 7 bases sitting between them. The CDR3 reads CSVEEQLQETQYF. CDR3 bases: TGCAGCGTTGAAGAACAGCTTCAAGAGACCCAGTACTTC.

This clonotype was detected ten times or more. The chain recombines TRBV20-1 with TRBJ2-3; 11 bases are shared with TRBD2. CDR1 and CDR2 from the germline V gene are DFQATT and SNEGSKA (reference sequence). The V segment lost 0 bases and the J segment 2 bases; nucleotides outside the gene matches: 7. The CDR3 length is 17 residues. The CDR3: CSAREGMTSGVTDTQYF. The CDR3 DNA reads as TGCAGTGCTAGAGAGGGGATGACTAGCGGGGTCACAGATACGCAGTATTTT.

This clonotype was counted only a few times. This chain connects TRBV2 to TRBJ1-5; D is unresolved. Germline CDR1 and CDR2: SNHLY and FYNNEI. The CDR3 covers 14 residues. V lost 0 bases, J lost 12 bases, and 15 bases lay in between. CDR3 sequence reads: CASSEAQGSPIQHF. As DNA, the CDR3 is TGTGCCAGCAGTGAAGCGCAAGGAAGCCCTATCCAGCATTTT.

The chain couples TRBV28 to TRBJ2-3; D may be TRBD1 (6 bases). The CDR3 extends over 13 amino acids. The V and J ends lost 8 bases and 6 bases respectively, with 15 bases between them. CDR1 is MDHEN, CDR2 SYDVKM, per germline. For the CDR3, the DNA is TGTGCCAGCGGCCCAACAGGGTTGGATACGCAGTATTTT. Translating it yields CASGPTGLDTQYF.

This chain uses TRBV7-6 with TRBJ2-3; 7 bases are a match to TRBD2. CDR1 is SGHVS and CDR2 is FNYEAQ in the germline V gene. The CDR3 runs to 17 residues. The V segment lost 4 bases and the J segment 3 bases; nucleotides outside the gene matches: 13. The CDR3 coding sequence is TGTGCCAGCAGCTCCCCCTGGTACGGGGGAGGGACAGATACGCAGTATTTT. Translating gives CASSSPWYGGGTDTQYF.

This clonotype was detected a few times. This sequence joins TRBV2 and TRBJ2-3; 8 bases are a match to TRBD2. The CDR3 loop spans 13 amino acids. The germline V gene has CDR1 SNHLY and CDR2 FYNNEI. V dropped 6 bases and J dropped 4; count of bases not matched to a gene: 3. The CDR3 DNA reads TGTGCCAGCAGAAGACTAGCGCCAGATACGCAGTATTTT. This translates into CASRRLAPDTQYF.

This chain uses TRBV3-1 with TRBJ2-6; D is possibly TRBD1 or TRBD2 (5 bases each). The CDR3 contains 14 residues. Deletions cut 4 bases from V and 4 bases from J, with 8 bases between. Germline CDR1 is LGHDT and CDR2 is YNNKEL (reference sequence). The CDR3 here is CASSRGAGANVLTF. CDR3 bases: TGTGCCAGCAGCCGAGGGGCCGGGGCCAACGTCCTGACTTTC.

This chain connects TRBV5-6 to TRBJ2-1, with 10 nucleotides matching TRBD2. J gave up 2 bases and V 0 bases, and 2 bases lay outside the gene matches. CDR3 length equals 16 residues. The germline V gene has CDR1 SGHDT and CDR2 YYEEEE. The CDR3 DNA reads TGTGCCAGCAGCTTGGCCAGCGGGAGGGCCTACAATGAGCAGTTCTTC. Its protein is CASSLASGRAYNEQFF.

This clonotype was seen many times. The chain combines TRBV6-2 or TRBV6-3 with TRBJ2-2; either TRBD1 or TRBD2 may supply D (5 bases each). V lost 2 bases to trimming and J lost 4 bases, with 8 bases between them. This CDR3 has 14 residues. The V gene's germline CDR1 is MNHEY and CDR2 SVGEGT. The CDR3 DNA sequence: TGTGCCAGCAGTTACGAGGGGTTCACCGGGGAGCTGTTTTTT. It yields the protein CASSYEGFTGELFF.